This T cell receptor beta chain was captured by sequencing in a study of OX40 agonist ivuxolimab in advanced cancers. Study details: People in dose escalation had one of these cancers: hepatocellular carcinoma, melanoma, renal cell or head and neck cancer. Study-wide findings and caveats: The investigators did not determine what antigen specificity the expanded peripheral T cells had.

From germline, CDR1 is SGHNT and CDR2 YYREEE (reference sequence). The CDR3 loop spans 13 amino acids. V lost 0 bases and J 4 bases, leaving 7 bases between the germline ends. Produced via immunoSEQ multiplex PCR; TCRdb's table is partial and in-frame only. The data contain about 100,000 clones, approximately 90% of them seen just once; the ten biggest clones take up roughly 0.53%. On this clone itself: Its matching antigen is unknown.

V is TRBV5-4 and J is TRBJ2-5; tentatively, D is TRBD1 or TRBD2 (5 bases each). This clonotype originated in an adult with an advanced solid tumor such as melanoma, head and neck, liver or kidney cancer. The sequenced sample was CD4+ or CD8+ T cells sorted from blood, obtained in a trial of the OX40 agonist ivuxolimab. For the CDR3, the DNA is TGTGCCAGCAGCTTGGTCGGGGCAGAGACCCAGTACTTC. It specifies CASSLVGAETQYF.